The present T cell receptor (beta chain) was sequenced within a study of blood T cell repertoires in COVID-19. Study background: Both acute and convalescent COVID-19 samples were obtained from the United States, Italy and Spain. The cDNA or gDNA used as material had been derived from T cells, B-cell-depleted T cells, or PBMCs.

Per the original methods: Reference gene primer amplification gave estimated nucleated cell counts. Sequenced by immunoSEQ multiplex PCR; TCRdb stores in-frame clones only, minus some. The V and J calls and clone size are taken from that table; D and trimming were inferred from the DNA. Among some 6,900 clones, less than 90% were seen once, and the ten largest hold around a sixth. This CDR3 is built from 14 residues. This clone was counted only a few times. The chain recombines TRBV21-1 with TRBJ2-7; TRBD2 is taken as the D call from the table, unchecked against the DNA. TRBV21-1 is tagged as a pseudogene. The receptor comes from a human donor in a cohort sampled during active COVID-19. Sample: peripheral blood. CDR3 amino acids: CASSKVRSSYEQYF. The CDR3 coding sequence is TGTGCCAGCAGCAAAGTTAGGAGCTCCTACGAGCAGTACTTC.